What follows is one T cell receptor beta chain and its context. The source of the sample is a study of blood T cell repertoires in COVID-19. Study-level background: Italy, Spain and the United States were the sources of the convalescent and acute COVID-19 samples. T cells, B-cell-depleted T cells, or PBMCs supplied cDNA or gDNA.

The authors' processing: Nucleated cell counts were estimated from reference gene primer amplification. Repertoires were generated with immunoSEQ multiplex PCR, while TCRdb's copy carries only in-frame clones and drops some. V and J calls plus clone size are reproduced from that table; the DNA served to infer D and trimming. The sample has under 150,000 clones; about 88% are singletons. The germline V gene encodes CDR1 SGHNT and CDR2 YYREEE (reference sequence). Trimming shortened V by 5 bases and J by 7 bases, and 19 bases separated the two germline ends. This CDR3 is built from 15 residues. The V call is TRBV5-4, the J call TRBJ2-1; D is possibly TRBD1 (7 bases). This TCR came from a woman in her 70s who had recovered from COVID-19. Sequenced: peripheral blood. CDR3: CASSPWTGRGNEQFF. In DNA form, the CDR3 reads TGTGCCAGCAGTCCTTGGACAGGCCGGGGGAATGAGCAGTTCTTC.